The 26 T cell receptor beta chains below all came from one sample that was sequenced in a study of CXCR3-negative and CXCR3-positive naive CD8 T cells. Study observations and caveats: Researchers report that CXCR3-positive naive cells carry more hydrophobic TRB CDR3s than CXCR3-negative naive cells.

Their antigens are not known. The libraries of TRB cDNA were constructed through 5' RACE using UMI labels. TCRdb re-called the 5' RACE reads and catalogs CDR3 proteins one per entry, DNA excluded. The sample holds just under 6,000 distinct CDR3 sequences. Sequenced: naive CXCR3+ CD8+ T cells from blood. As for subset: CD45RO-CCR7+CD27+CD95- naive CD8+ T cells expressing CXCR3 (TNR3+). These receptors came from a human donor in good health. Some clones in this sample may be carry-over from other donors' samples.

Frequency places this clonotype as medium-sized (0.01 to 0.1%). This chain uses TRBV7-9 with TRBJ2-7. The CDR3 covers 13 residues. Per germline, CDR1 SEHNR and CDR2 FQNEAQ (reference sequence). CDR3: CASSGSGSYEQYF.

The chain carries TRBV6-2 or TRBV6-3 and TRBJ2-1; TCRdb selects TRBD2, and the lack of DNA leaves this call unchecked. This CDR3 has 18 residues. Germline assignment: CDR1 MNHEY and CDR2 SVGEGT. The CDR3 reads CASSLQRREGLRYNEQFF.

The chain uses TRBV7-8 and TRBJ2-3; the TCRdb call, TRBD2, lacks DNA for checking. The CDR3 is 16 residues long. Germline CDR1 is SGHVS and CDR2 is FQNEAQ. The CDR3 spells CASSLRRLAGPDTQYF.

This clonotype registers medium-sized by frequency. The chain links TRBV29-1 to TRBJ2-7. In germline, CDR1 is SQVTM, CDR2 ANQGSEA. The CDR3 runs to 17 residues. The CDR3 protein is CSVEDRPGKSSSYEQYF.

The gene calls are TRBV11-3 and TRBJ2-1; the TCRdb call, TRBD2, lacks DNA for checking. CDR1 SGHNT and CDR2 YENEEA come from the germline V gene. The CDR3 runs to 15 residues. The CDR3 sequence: CASSLVAAGVNEQFF.

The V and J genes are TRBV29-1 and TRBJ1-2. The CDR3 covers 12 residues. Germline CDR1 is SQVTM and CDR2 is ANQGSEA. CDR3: CSVEGVGYGYTF.

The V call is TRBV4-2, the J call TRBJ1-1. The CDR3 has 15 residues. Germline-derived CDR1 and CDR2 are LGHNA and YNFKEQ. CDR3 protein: CASSQEWKENTEAFF.

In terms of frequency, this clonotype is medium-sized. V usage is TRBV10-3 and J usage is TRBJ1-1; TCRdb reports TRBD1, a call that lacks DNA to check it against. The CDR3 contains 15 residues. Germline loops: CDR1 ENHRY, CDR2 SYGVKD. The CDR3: CAISEQGFVNTEAFF.

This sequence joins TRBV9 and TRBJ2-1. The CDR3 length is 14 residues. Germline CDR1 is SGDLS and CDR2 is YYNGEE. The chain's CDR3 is CASSIGWVGNEQFF.

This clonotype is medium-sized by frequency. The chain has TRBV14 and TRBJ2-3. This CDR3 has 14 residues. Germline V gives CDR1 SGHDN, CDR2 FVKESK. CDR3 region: CASSRRTSPGSQYF.

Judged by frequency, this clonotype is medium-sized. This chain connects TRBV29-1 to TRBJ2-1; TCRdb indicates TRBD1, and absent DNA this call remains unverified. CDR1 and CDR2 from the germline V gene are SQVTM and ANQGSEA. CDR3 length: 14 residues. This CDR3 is CSASGTFSYNEQFF.

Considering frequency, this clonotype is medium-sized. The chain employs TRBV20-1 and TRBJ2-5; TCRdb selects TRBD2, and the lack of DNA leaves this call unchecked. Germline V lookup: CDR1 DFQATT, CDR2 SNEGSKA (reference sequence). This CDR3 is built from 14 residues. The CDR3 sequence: CSARDLAGTETQYF.

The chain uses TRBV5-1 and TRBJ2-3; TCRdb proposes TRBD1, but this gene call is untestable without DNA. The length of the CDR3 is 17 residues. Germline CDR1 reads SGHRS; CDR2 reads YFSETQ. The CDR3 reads CASSEGGQVSFTDTQYF.

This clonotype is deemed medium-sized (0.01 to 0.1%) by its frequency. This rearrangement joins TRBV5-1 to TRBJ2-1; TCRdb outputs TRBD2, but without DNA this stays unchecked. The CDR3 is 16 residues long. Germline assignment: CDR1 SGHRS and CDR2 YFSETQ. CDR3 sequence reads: CASSLSVGGLSNEQFF.

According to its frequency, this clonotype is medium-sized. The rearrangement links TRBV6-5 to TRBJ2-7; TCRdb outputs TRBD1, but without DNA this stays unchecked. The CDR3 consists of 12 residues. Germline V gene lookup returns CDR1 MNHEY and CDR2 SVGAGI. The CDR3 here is CASSGGSYEQYF.

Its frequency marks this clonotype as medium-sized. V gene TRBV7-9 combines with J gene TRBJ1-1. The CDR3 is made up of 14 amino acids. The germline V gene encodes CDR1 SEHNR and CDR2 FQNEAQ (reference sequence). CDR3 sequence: CASSSREGNTEAFF.

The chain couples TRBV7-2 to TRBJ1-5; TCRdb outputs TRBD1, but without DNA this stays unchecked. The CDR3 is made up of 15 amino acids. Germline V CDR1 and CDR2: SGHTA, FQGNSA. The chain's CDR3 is CASTRTVYSNQPQHF.

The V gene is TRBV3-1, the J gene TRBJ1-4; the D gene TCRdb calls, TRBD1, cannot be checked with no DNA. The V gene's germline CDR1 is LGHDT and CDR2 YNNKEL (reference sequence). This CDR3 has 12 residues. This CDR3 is CASPRDSEKLFF.

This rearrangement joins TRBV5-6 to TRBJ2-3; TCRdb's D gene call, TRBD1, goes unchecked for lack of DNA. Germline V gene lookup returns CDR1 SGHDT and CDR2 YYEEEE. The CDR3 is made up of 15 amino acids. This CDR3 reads CASSLGRTGTDTQYF.

The CDR3 reads CSVFPGSEAEAFF. The chain uses TRBV29-1 and TRBJ1-1; the TCRdb call, TRBD1, lacks DNA for checking. Germline V CDR1 and CDR2: SQVTM, ANQGSEA. CDR3 length: 13 amino acids.

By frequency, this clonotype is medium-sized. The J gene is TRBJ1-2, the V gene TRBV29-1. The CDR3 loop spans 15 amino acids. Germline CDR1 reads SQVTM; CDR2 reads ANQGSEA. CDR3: CSVEDVQGPYYGYTF.

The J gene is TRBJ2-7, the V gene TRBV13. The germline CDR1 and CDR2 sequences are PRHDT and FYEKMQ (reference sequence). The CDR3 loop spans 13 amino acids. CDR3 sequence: CASSLQQSYEQYF.

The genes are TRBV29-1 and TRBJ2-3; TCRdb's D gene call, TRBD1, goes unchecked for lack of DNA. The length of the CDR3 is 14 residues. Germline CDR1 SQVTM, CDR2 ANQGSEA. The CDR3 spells CSAPQGLNTDTQYF.

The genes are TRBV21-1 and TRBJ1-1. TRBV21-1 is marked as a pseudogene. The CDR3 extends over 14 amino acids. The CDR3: CASSKRVPGLEAFF.

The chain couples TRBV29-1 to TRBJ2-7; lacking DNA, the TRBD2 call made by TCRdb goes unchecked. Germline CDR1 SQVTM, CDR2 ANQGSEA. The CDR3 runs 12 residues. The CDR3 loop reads CSVGRYDYEQYF.

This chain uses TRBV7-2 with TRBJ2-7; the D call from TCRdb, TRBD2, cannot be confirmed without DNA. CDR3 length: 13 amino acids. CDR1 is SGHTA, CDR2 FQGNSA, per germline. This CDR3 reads CARSLGRAGEQYF. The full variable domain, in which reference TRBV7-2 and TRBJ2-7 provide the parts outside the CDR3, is GAGVSQSPSNKVTEKGKDVELRCDPISGHTALYWYRQSLGQGLEFLIYFQGNSAPDKSGLPSDRFSAERTGGSVSTLTIQRTQQEDSAVYLCARSLGRAGEQYFGPGTRLTVT.